The rows below give T cell receptor beta chains drawn from one sample of a study of cytomegalovirus exposure and HLA in healthy donors. Assay: immunoSEQ multiplex PCR; the TCRdb copy retains only in-frame clones and omits some. Among roughly 98,000 clones listed, 60% to 75% were seen once. Specimen: PBMCs. These TCRs come from a woman aged 70-85 years in good health and CMV-seropositive. The CDR3 runs from the conserved cysteine through the conserved F or W. Each record gives: J gene, V gene, D gene, clone size, CDR3 DNA, CDR3 protein. A D gene is named only where the DNA matches it firmly. Clone size is not always given. Where it is, it says once, few, many or a class for expanded clones.

TRBJ1-6	TRBV7-2	-	-	TGTGCCAGCAGCTTAGGCGGGGGGAGCTATAATTCACCCCTCCACTTT	CASSLGGGSYNSPLHF
TRBJ2-7	TRBV7-2	-	-	TGTGCCAGCAGCTTAGCGACGGCAGGAACCTACGAGCAGTACTTC	CASSLATAGTYEQYF
TRBJ1-4	TRBV4-2	TRBD1	-	TGTGCCAGCAGCCAAGTCCAGGCCGGGACAGGGGGTGAAAAACTGTTTTTT	CASSQVQAGTGGEKLFF
TRBJ2-3	TRBV29-1	-	-	TGCAGCGTGAGACCTAGCGGCACAGATACGCAGTATTTT	CSVRPSGTDTQYF
TRBJ2-3	TRBV19	TRBD2	-	TGTGCCAGTAGTCCCCTAGCGGGAGCGGGAGATACGCAGTATTTT	CASSPLAGAGDTQYF
TRBJ2-5	TRBV7-3	-	-	TGTGCCAGCAGCCTAAACGGGCAGGGGGAGACCCAGTACTTC	CASSLNGQGETQYF
TRBJ2-5	TRBV7-8	-	-	TGTGCCAGCAGCTTAGTCGCACAGCAAGAGACCCAGTACTTC	CASSLVAQQETQYF
TRBJ1-2	TRBV18	TRBD1	-	TGTGCCAGCTCACCTCAACAGGGGGATGGCTACACCTTC	CASSPQQGDGYTF
TRBJ1-1	TRBV2	-	-	TGTGCCAGCACCATGGACTCACCCTCTCTCGCTGAAGCTTTCTTT	CASTMDSPSLAEAFF
TRBJ2-7	TRBV5-1	-	-	TGCGCCAGCAGTTCCGCCGGGGGGACACGCTCAACCTACGAGCAGTACTTC	CASSSAGGTRSTYEQYF
TRBJ1-1	TRBV6-1	-	-	TGTGCCAGCAGTGACCGCGGCGGGTTCACTGAAGCTTTCTTT	CASSDRGGFTEAFF
TRBJ2-5	TRBV7-3	TRBD2	-	TGTGCCAGCAGCCCGACCGGGACTAGCGGGGAGACCCAGTACTTC	CASSPTGTSGETQYF
TRBJ1-4	TRBV29-1	TRBD1	-	TGCAGCGCCCATGGGACAGGGGATGAAAAACTGTTTTTT	CSAHGTGDEKLFF
TRBJ1-4	TRBV7-2	-	once	TGTGCCAGCGGCTTATTAGCCGGGTATGCAAATGAAAAACTGTTTTTT	CASGLLAGYANEKLFF
TRBJ2-7	TRBV4-3	-	-	TGCGCCAGCAGCCCTCGACTGAAACCCCAGACGAACGGGGAGCAGTACTTC	CASSPRLKPQTNGEQYF
TRBJ2-7	TRBV7-2	-	-	TGTGCCAGCAGCCCGCATCAGGGTTTCGCCTACGAGCAGTACTTC	CASSPHQGFAYEQYF
TRBJ2-3	TRBV2	TRBD2	-	TGTGCCATCCTTAGCGGGAGGACGACGAATTATAGGACAGATACGCAGTATTTT	CAILSGRTTNYRTDTQYF
TRBJ1-4	TRBV7-3	TRBD1	-	TGTGCCAGCAGCCCGACAGGGGGTTTTGAAAAACTGTTTTTT	CASSPTGGFEKLFF
TRBJ2-3	TRBV4-3	TRBD2	-	TGCGCCAGCAGCCAAGATTCGATAGCGGGGGTTGGAGATACGCAGTATTTT	CASSQDSIAGVGDTQYF
TRBJ2-2	TRBV7-6	TRBD2	once	TGTGCCAGCAGCAGGACTAGCGGGAGTCAGGACACCGGGGAGCTGTTTTTT	CASSRTSGSQDTGELFF